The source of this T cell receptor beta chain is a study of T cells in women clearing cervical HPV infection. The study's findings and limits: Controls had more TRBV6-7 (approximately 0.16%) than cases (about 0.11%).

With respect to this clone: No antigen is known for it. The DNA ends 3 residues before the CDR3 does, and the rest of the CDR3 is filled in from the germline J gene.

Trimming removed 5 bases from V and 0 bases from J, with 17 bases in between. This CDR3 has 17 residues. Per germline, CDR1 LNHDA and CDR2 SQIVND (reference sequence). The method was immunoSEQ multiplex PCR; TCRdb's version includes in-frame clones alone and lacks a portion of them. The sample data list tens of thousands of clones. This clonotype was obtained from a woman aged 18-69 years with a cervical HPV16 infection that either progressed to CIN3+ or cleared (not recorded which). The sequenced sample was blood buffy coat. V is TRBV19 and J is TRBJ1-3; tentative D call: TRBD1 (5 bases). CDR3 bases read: TGTGCCAGTAGTTACCCCACAGGACGAAGCTCTGGAAACACC. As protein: CASSYPTGRSSGNT. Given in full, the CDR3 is CASSYPTGRSSGNTIYF.